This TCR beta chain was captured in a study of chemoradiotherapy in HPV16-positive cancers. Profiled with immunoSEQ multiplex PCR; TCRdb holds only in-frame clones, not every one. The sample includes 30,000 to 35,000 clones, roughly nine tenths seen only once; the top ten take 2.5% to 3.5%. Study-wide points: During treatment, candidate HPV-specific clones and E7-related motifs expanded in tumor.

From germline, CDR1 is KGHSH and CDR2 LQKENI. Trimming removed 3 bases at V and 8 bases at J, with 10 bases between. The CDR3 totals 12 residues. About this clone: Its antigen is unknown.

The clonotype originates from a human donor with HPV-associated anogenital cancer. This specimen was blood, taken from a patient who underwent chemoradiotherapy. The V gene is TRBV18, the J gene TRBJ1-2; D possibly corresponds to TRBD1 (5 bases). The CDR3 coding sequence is TGTGCCAGCTCACCGGGGCGGGAAGGCTACACCTTC. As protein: CASSPGREGYTF.